The present entry profiles one TCR beta chain with its context. What antigen it recognizes has not been identified. Base qualities were left out, and no much larger clone turns up one base away. Another Seattle source contributed samples from volunteer blood donors who had recovered from COVID-19. Each collaborating institution followed its own protocols to collect whole blood in K2EDTA tubes. For TCRbeta analysis, collaborator samples were shipped as frozen whole blood, as isolated PBMCs, or as DNA extracted from either sample type. This sample stems from a study of blood T cell repertoires in COVID-19 (dated by TCRdb to about 2020). Describing the broader study: Samples from collaborators originated in the United States, Italy and Spain and spanned both the acute and convalescent phases of COVID-19. The samples were drawn from two sources: the first 160 participants of the ongoing ImmuneRACE study, and 1,000 to 1,500 subjects contributed by 6 global collaborators. The prospective study material was composed of cDNA or gDNA derived from T cells, B-cell-depleted T cells, or PBMCs. Subjects who had been exposed to COVID-19, were actively infected with it, or had recovered from it provided the deeply sampled blood TCRbeta repertoires that made up the dataset. The sample metadata nearly always contained a de-identified subject ID, COVID-19 status, age in years and sex. Where HLA class I and class II types were available, the types were taken from metadata supplied by the sample provider, not from assay-based typing. The repertoires were made available in a free public database intended to serve as a resource for research on the immune response to SARS-CoV-2.

Study-wide findings and limitations: The quantity of clinical and demographic metadata differed by source and by participant and was supplied without curation.

TCRbeta CDR3 regions were amplified from genomic DNA using the immunoSEQ Assay, a bias-controlled multiplex PCR. As for how the authors treated the data: Within the assay, amplification of reference gene primers was used to estimate how many nucleated cells each sample contained. To quantify the absolute abundance of each unique TCRbeta CDR3 rearrangement, sequence reads were collapsed and filtered. Productive Simpson clonality was computed per sample as the square root of Simpson's diversity index over productive rearrangements. Entries here come from immuneACCESS through TCRdb and include only in-frame sequences with V and J called. Some clones fail to appear in such tables; in the studies checked, an unresolved V gene covers under half of the shortfall, and the cause of the remainder is unknown. V, J and clone size were drawn from that table, and D and trimming were deduced from the DNA. The sample profile shows some 200,000 clones; 70% to 85% of them were found once. 1.4% of the sample lies in the top ten.

The CDR3, from cysteine to phenylalanine, totals 18 residues. The CDR3 DNA has 54 bases and is translated from base 1. V sheds 0 bases and J sheds 0 bases, leaving 15 bases between their ends. CDR1 WNHNN and CDR2 SYGVQD were looked up in the germline V gene (reference sequence). The TCR originated in a woman in her thirties or forties who had recovered from COVID-19. Input material: peripheral blood. The chain was built from TRBV10-1 and TRBJ2-1; possibly the D gene is TRBD2, per 6 matching bases. The sequenced DNA is TGCGCCAGCAGTGAGTCGAAAGGTCCGGGGGTCTCCTACAATGAGCAGTTCTTC. Translated, this gives CASSESKGPGVSYNEQFF.